Described below is a single T cell receptor (beta chain) sequence and its context. The CDR3 is 16 amino acids. The V segment lost 3 bases and the J segment 2 bases; nucleotides outside the gene matches: 4. Reverse transcription of about 0.45 to 1 ug RNA was carried out with random hexamers. TCRdb re-called the immunoSEQ multiplex PCR reads with MiXCR, one entry per CDR3 protein. The table lists some 130,000 distinct CDR3 sequences, roughly 94% of them singletons. This sample is drawn from a study of CD8 T cells in Susac syndrome. This receptor was obtained from a human donor with multiple sclerosis. Sequencing input: CD4+ T cells from PBMCs. V is TRBV12-3 or TRBV12-4 and J is TRBJ2-1; 10 nucleotides agree with TRBD2. This CDR3 is CASSFSSGSPYNEQFF. CDR3 coding DNA: TGTGCCAGCAGTTTCTCTAGCGGGAGCCCCTACAATGAGCAGTTCTTC.